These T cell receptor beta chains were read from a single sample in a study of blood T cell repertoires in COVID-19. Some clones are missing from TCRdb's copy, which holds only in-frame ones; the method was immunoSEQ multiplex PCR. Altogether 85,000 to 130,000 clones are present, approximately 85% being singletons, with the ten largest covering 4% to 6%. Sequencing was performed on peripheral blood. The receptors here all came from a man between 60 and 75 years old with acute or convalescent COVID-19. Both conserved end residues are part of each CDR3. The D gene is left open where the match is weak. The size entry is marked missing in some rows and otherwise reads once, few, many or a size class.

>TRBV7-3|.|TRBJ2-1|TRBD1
CASSPRGQGALFSSYNEQFF
TGTGCCAGCAGCCCGAGAGGACAGGGGGCCCTATTTAGCTCCTACAATGAGCAGTTCTTC
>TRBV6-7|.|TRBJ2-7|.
CASSRGRTANSYEQYF
TGTGCCAGCAGTCGGGGTCGGACGGCTAACTCCTACGAGCAGTACTTC
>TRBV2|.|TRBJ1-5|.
CASRGTRNQPQHF
TGTGCCAGCAGGGGGACACGGAATCAGCCCCAGCATTTT
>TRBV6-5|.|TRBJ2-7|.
CASSYSTGRYEQYF
TGTGCCAGCAGTTACTCGACAGGGAGGTACGAGCAGTACTTC
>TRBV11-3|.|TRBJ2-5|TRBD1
CASSLGTGEIQETQYF
TGTGCCAGCAGCCTGGGGACAGGAGAGATCCAAGAGACCCAGTACTTC
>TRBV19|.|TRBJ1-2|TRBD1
CASSTRQGTFSGYTF
TGTGCCAGTAGTACCAGACAGGGTACTTTTTCCGGCTACACCTTC
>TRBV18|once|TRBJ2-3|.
CASSQYSGATDTQYF
TGTGCCAGCTCTCAATACAGTGGGGCCACAGATACGCAGTATTTT
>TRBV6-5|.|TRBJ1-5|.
CASSTDSQSDQPQHF
TGTGCCAGCAGCACGGACAGTCAGTCAGATCAGCCCCAGCATTTT
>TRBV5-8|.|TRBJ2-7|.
CASSFQGYEQYF
TGTGCCAGCAGCTTTCAGGGGTACGAGCAGTACTTC
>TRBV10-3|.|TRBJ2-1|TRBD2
CAISESPGLAGSSYNEQFF
TGTGCCATCAGTGAGTCACCGGGACTAGCGGGTAGCTCCTACAATGAGCAGTTCTTC
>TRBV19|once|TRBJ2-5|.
CASSIGSQEYF
TGTGCCAGTAGTATCGGTTCACAGGAGTACTTC
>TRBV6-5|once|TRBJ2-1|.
CASRTGSEQFF
TGTGCCAGCAGAACAGGGTCTGAGCAGTTCTTC
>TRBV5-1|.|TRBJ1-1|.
CASSSGTSNTEAFF
TGCGCCAGCAGCTCAGGGACATCGAACACTGAAGCTTTCTTT
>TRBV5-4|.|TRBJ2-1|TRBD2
CASSLGGGSYNEQFF
TGTGCCAGCAGCTTAGGCGGGGGGTCCTACAATGAGCAGTTCTTC
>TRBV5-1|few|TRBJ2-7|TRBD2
CASSSGTSGSGEQYF
TGCGCCAGCAGCTCAGGGACTAGCGGGAGTGGCGAGCAGTACTTC
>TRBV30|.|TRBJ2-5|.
CAWSWVLGGTQYF
TGTGCCTGGAGTTGGGTCCTAGGGGGGACCCAGTACTTC
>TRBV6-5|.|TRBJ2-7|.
CASSQGLSTYEQYF
TGTGCCAGCAGTCAGGGACTTTCTACCTACGAGCAGTACTTC
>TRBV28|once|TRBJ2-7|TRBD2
CASSQAGTTRYEQYF
TGTGCCAGCAGTCAAGCGGGGACTACTCGCTACGAGCAGTACTTC
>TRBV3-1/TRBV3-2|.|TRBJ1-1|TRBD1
CASSQTGGSTEAFF
TGTGCCAGCAGTCAAACAGGGGGCTCCACTGAAGCTTTCTTT
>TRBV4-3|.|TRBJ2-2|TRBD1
CASSQEGQRTGELFF
TGCGCCAGCAGCCAAGAGGGACAGCGCACCGGGGAGCTGTTTTTT
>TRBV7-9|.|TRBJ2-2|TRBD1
CASIEGAGGVTGELFF
TGTGCCAGCATCGAAGGGGCAGGGGGCGTCACCGGGGAGCTGTTTTTT
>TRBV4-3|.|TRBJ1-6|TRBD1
CASSQWTVGQGSSYNSPLHF
TGCGCCAGCAGCCAGTGGACGGTTGGACAGGGCAGCTCCTATAATTCACCCCTCCACTTT
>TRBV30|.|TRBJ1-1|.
CAWIAGVNTEAFF
TGTGCCTGGATTGCGGGAGTGAACACTGAAGCTTTCTTT
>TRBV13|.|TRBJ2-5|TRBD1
CASSPRTGAQETQYF
TGTGCCAGCAGCCCTCGGACAGGGGCTCAAGAGACCCAGTACTTC
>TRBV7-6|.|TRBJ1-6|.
CASSLDEGVGTPLHF
TGTGCCAGCAGCTTAGACGAGGGAGTCGGGACACCCCTCCACTTT
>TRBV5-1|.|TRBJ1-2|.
CASSLEAGPYRGYTF
TGCGCCAGCAGCTTGGAGGCAGGGCCCTATAGAGGCTACACCTTC
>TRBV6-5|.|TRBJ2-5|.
CASGGQGTQYF
TGTGCCAGCGGAGGTCAAGGGACCCAGTACTTC
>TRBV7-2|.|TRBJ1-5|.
CASSLVHFQPQHF
TGTGCCAGCAGCTTAGTACATTTTCAGCCCCAGCATTTT
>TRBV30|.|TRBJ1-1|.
CAWSVGRVRYTEAFF
TGTGCCTGGAGTGTAGGGAGGGTCAGGTACACTGAAGCTTTCTTT
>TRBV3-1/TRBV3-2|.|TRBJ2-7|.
CASSQDTPRTDHRFEQYF
TGTGCCAGCAGCCAGGACACCCCCAGGACAGACCATAGGTTCGAGCAGTACTTC
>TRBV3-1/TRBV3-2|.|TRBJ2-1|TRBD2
CASTTSGNHNEQFF
TGTGCCAGCACGACTAGCGGGAACCACAATGAGCAGTTCTTC
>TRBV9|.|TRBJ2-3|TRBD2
CASSVAASGSIGTQYF
TGTGCCAGCAGCGTAGCGGCTAGCGGGAGTATAGGTACGCAGTATTTT
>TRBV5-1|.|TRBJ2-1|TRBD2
CASSSGTSGSNEQFF
TGCGCCAGCAGCTCCGGGACTAGCGGATCCAATGAGCAGTTCTTC
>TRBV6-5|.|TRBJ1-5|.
CASSYSYPSNQPQHF
TGTGCCAGCAGTTACTCGTATCCTAGCAATCAGCCCCAGCATTTT
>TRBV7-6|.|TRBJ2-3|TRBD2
CASSLGTSGGDTQYF
TGTGCCAGCAGCTTAGGGACTAGCGGGGGGGATACGCAGTATTTT
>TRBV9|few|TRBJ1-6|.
CASSVGRTTNSPLHF
TGTGCCAGCAGCGTAGGTCGGACAACTAATTCACCCCTCCACTTT
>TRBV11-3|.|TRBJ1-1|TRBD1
CASGQGVNTEAFF
TGTGCCAGCGGACAGGGGGTTAACACTGAAGCTTTCTTT
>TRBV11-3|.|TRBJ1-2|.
CASSLARFRGYTF
TGTGCCAGCAGCTTAGCCCGGTTTCGAGGCTACACCTTC
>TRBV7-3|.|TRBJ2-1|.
CASSLFQQPYNEQFF
TGTGCCAGCAGCTTATTTCAACAGCCCTACAATGAGCAGTTCTTC
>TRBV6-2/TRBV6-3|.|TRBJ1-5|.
CASSPTRQVGQPQHF
TGTGCCAGCAGCCCCACCCGACAGGTTGGCCAGCCCCAGCATTTT
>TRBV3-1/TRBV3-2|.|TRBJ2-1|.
CASSRTAAGSYNEQFF
TGTGCCAGCAGTCGGACTGCCGCAGGATCCTACAATGAGCAGTTCTTC
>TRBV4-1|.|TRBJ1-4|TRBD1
CASSQEVRDRGEKLFF
TGCGCCAGCAGCCAAGAAGTTAGGGACAGGGGAGAAAAACTGTTTTTT
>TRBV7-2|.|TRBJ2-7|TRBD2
CASSFAGEYEQYF
TGTGCCAGCAGCTTTGCGGGAGAGTACGAGCAGTACTTC
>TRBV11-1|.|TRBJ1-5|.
CASSLDGASNQPQHF
TGTGCCAGCAGCTTAGATGGGGCCAGCAATCAGCCCCAGCATTTT
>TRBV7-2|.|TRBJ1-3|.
CASSSGPNSGNTIYF
TGTGCCAGCAGCAGTGGGCCAAACTCTGGAAACACCATATATTTT
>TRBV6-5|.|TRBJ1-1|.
CASSYFRLRDTEAFF
TGTGCCAGCAGTTACTTTAGGCTTCGGGACACTGAAGCTTTCTTT
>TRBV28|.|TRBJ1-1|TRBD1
CASSYPGQGNTEAFF
TGTGCCAGCAGTTATCCCGGACAGGGAAACACTGAAGCTTTCTTT
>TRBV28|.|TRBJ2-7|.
CASSPISGSEQYF
TGTGCCAGCAGTCCAATTAGCGGTAGCGAGCAGTACTTC
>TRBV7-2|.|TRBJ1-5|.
CASSLVRGNQPQHF
TGTGCCAGCAGCTTAGTGAGGGGCAATCAGCCCCAGCATTTT
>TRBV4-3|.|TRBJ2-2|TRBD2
CASSQDRASGFTGELFF
TGCGCCAGCAGCCAAGATAGGGCTAGCGGTTTCACCGGGGAGCTGTTTTTT
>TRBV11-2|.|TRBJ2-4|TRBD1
CASSIGQAQSIQYF
TGTGCCAGCAGCATTGGACAGGCCCAAAGCATTCAGTACTTC
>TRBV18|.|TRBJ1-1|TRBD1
CASSPGGQTEAFF
TGTGCCAGCTCACCAGGGGGACAGACTGAAGCTTTCTTT
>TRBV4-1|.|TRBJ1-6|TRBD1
CASSPDRGNSPLHF
TGCGCCAGCAGCCCGGACAGGGGTAATTCACCCCTCCACTTT
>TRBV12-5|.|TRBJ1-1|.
CASGLAEGGTEAFF
TGTGCTAGTGGTTTGGCGGAGGGGGGGACTGAAGCTTTCTTT
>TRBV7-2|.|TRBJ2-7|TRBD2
CATHPPPERGLAAYEQYF
TGTGCCACCCACCCCCCACCCGAGAGGGGACTAGCGGCCTACGAGCAGTACTTC